What follows are 2 T cell receptor beta chains derived from one specimen sequenced in a study of control samples from healthy donors and cancer patients. Sequenced by immunoSEQ multiplex PCR; TCRdb stores in-frame clones only, minus some. The sample lists roughly 100,000 clones; around nine tenths were seen once. Specimen: blood. These receptors were collected from a man aged 25-45 years in good health.

J is TRBJ2-7 and V is TRBV6-6, with TRBD1 matching over 10 bases. The CDR3 length is 13 residues. Trimming took 6 bases from V and 7 from J; bases not matched to a gene: 6. Germline lookup yields CDR1 MNHNY and CDR2 SVGAGI (reference sequence). The CDR3 spells CASRPGQGIEQYF. In nucleotides, the CDR3 is TGTGCCAGCAGACCGGGACAGGGGATAGAGCAGTACTTC.

J is TRBJ2-6 and V is TRBV24-1; a weak D match, TRBD1 (5 bases). The ends were cut back, 4 bases at V and 1 base at J, with 7 bases in the middle. The CDR3 length is 15 residues. Germline assignment: CDR1 KGHDR and CDR2 SFDVKD. The CDR3 nucleotides read TGTGCCACCAGTGACAGGGTTTCTGGGGCCAACGTCCTGACTTTC. It yields the protein CATSDRVSGANVLTF.